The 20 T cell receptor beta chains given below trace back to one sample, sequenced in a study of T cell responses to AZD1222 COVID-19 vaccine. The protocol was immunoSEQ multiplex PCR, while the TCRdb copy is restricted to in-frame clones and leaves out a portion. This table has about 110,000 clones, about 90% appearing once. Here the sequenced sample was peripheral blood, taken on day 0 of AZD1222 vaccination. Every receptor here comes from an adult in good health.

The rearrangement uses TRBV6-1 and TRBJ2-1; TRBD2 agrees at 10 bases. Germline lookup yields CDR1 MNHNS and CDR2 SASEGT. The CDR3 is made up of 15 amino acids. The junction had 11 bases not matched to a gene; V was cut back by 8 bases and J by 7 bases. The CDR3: CASLTLAGVGNEQFF. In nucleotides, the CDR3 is TGTGCCAGCCTTACCCTAGCGGGAGTTGGAAATGAGCAGTTCTTC.

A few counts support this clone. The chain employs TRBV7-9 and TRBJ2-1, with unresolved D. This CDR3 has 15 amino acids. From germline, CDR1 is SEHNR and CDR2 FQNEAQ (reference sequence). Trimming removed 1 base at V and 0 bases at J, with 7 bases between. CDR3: CASSLVLSSYNEQFF. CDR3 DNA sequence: TGTGCCAGCAGCTTAGTCTTGAGCTCCTACAATGAGCAGTTCTTC.

As DNA, the CDR3 is TGTGCCAGCAGTTACCGGAAAGGCACCCCGCTTGGCTACACCTTC. It specifies CASSYRKGTPLGYTF. The chain has TRBV6-5 and TRBJ1-2; D not certain. Germline CDR1 reads MNHEY; CDR2 reads SVGAGI. The CDR3 is made up of 15 amino acids. Between the trimmed V and J ends, which lost 2 bases and 7 bases, there was a span of 17 bases.

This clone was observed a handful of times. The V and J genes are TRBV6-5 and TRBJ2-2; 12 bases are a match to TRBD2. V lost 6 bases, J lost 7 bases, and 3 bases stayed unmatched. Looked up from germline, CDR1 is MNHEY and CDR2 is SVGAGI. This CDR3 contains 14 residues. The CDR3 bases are TGTGCCAGCAGGCTGGGACTAGCGGGCGGGGAGCTGTTTTTT. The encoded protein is CASRLGLAGGELFF.

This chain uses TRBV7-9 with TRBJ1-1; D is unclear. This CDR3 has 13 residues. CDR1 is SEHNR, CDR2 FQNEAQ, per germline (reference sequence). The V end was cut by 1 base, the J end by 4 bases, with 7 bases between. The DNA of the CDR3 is TGTGCCAGCAGCTTAGGCGCTCTCACTGAAGCTTTCTTT. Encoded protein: CASSLGALTEAFF.

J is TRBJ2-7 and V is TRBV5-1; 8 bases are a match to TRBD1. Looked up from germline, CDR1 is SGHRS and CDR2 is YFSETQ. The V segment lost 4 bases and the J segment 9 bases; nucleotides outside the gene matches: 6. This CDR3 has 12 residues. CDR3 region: CASSPTGDGQYF. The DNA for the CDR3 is TGCGCCAGCAGCCCGACAGGGGATGGGCAGTACTTC.

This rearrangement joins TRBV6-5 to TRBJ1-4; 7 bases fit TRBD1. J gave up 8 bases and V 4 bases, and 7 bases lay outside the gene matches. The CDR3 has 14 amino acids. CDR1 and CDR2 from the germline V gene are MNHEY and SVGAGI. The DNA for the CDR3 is TGTGCCAGCAGTTTGGGGAGGGGGCACGAAAAACTGTTTTTT. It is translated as CASSLGRGHEKLFF.

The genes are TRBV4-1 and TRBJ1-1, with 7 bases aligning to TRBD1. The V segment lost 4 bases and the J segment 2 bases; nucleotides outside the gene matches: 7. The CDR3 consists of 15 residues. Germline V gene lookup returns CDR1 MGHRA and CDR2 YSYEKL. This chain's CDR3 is CASSPGTARNTEAFF. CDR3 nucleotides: TGCGCCAGCAGCCCCGGGACAGCTAGAAACACTGAAGCTTTCTTT.

CDR3 DNA: TGCGCCAGCAGCCAACCCAGTATAGCGGGAGGTTACACCGGGGAGCTGTTTTTT. Its protein product is CASSQPSIAGGYTGELFF. The J gene is TRBJ2-2, the V gene TRBV4-3; 10 nucleotides agree with TRBD2. Germline V gene data show CDR1 as LGHNA and CDR2 as YSLEER. The V segment lost 2 bases and the J segment 3 bases; nucleotides outside the gene matches: 9. This CDR3 comprises 18 residues.

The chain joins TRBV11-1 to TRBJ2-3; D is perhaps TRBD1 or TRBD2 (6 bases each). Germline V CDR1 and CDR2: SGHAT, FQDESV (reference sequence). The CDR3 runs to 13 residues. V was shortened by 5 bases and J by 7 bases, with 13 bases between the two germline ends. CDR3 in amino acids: CASSRGGGNTQYF. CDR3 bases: TGTGCCAGCAGCCGAGGAGGGGGAAATACGCAGTATTTT.

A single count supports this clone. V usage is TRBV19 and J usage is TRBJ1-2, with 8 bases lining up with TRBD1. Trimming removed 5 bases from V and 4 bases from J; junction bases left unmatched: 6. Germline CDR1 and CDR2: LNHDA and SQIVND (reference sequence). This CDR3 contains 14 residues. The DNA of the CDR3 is TGTGCCAGTAGTCCGCAGGGGGCCCCCTATGGCTACACCTTC. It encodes CASSPQGAPYGYTF.

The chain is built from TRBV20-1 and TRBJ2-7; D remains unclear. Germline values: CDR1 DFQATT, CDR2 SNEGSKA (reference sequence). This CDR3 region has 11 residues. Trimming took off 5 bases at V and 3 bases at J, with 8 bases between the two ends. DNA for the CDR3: TGCAGTGCTCCGACGGGCTACGAGCAGTACTTC. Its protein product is CSAPTGYEQYF.

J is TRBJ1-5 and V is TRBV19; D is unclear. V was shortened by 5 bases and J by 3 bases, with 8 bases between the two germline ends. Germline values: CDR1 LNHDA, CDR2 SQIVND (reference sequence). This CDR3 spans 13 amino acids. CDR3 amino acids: CASSHRTNQPQHF. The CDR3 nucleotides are TGTGCCAGTAGTCACCGGACCAATCAGCCCCAGCATTTT.

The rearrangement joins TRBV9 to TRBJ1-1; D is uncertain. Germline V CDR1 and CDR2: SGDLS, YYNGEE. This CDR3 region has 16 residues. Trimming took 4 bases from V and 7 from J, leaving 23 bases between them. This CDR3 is CASSLGQKAVFGEAFF. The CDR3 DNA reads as TGTGCCAGCAGCCTTGGGCAAAAGGCGGTCTTCGGTGAAGCTTTCTTT.

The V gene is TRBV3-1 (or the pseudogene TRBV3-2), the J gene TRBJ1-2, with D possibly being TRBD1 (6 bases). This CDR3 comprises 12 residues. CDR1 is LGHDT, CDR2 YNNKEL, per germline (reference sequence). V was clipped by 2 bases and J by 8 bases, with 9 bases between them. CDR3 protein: CASSQQGIGYTF. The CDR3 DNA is TGTGCCAGCAGCCAACAGGGGATCGGCTACACCTTC.

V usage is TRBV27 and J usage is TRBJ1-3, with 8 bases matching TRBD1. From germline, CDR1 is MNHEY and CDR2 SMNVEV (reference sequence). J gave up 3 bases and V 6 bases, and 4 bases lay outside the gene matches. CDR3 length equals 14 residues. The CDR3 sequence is CASRQGAGGNTIYF. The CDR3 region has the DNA TGTGCCAGCAGGCAGGGGGCTGGTGGAAACACCATATATTTT.

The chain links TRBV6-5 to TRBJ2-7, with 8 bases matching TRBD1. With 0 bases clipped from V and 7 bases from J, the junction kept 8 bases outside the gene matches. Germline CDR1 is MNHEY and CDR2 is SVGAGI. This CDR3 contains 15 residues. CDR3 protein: CASSYSVRQGREQYF. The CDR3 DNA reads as TGTGCCAGCAGTTACTCGGTCAGACAGGGGAGGGAGCAGTACTTC.

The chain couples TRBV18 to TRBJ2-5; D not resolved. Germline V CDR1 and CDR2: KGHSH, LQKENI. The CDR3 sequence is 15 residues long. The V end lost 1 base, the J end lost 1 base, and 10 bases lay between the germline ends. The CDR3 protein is CASSPRYQPQETQYF. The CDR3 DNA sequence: TGTGCCAGCTCACCACGGTACCAGCCCCAAGAGACCCAGTACTTC.

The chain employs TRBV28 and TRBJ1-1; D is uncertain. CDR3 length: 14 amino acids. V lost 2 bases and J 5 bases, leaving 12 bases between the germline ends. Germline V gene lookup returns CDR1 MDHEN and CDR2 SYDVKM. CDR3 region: CASSLNSGDTEAFF. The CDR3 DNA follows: TGTGCCAGCAGTTTAAATTCGGGTGATACTGAAGCTTTCTTT.

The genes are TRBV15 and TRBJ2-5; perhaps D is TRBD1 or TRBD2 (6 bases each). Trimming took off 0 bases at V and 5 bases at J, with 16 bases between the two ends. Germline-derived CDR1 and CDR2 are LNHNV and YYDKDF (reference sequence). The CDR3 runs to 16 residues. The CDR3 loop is CATSRDIRRGTETQYF. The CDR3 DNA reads TGTGCCACCAGCAGAGATATCCGGAGGGGGACGGAGACCCAGTACTTC.